The next 25 T cell receptor beta chains were all read from a single sample in a study of circulating tumor DNA in untreated peripheral T-cell lymphoma. The repertoire was sequenced with immunoSEQ multiplex PCR; TCRdb's copy has only in-frame clones and lacks some. Found here are roughly 10,000 clones, around 74% of them singletons; the top ten hold roughly a third. Sequencing was carried out using tumor tissue. Every receptor here comes from a human donor with peripheral T-cell lymphoma.

This clone has more than one count but fewer than ten. This chain connects TRBV19 to TRBJ1-1; D gene uncertain. In germline, CDR1 is LNHDA, CDR2 SQIVND (reference sequence). Trimming removed 5 bases at V and 4 bases at J, with 14 bases between. The CDR3 runs to 14 residues. CDR3 protein: CASSWGGMGTEAFF. Here the CDR3 DNA reads TGTGCCAGTAGTTGGGGAGGTATGGGCACTGAAGCTTTCTTT.

The chain links TRBV1 to TRBJ2-7. TRBV1 constitutes a pseudogene. The CDR3 spans 14 residues. CDR3 in amino acids: CASSRGDRTYEQYF. The CDR3 DNA reads TGCGCCAGCAGCCGGGGAGACAGAACCTACGAGCAGTACTTC.

Worth noting for this clone: The junction departs from the called germline gene at one end, perhaps through a read error. J is TRBJ2-7 and V is TRBV6-8; D gene ambiguous. Germline V lookup: CDR1 MNHGY, CDR2 SAAAGT. This CDR3 has 13 amino acids. The CDR3 loop reads CASSDSSRCEQYF. The CDR3 nucleotides are TGTGCCAGCAGTGACTCGAGCCGATGCGAGCAGTACTTC.

V gene TRBV11-3 combines with J gene TRBJ1-6; perhaps TRBD1 as D (5 bases). This CDR3 is built from 14 residues. Germline-derived CDR1 and CDR2 are SGHNT and YENEEA. The ends were cut back, 6 bases at V and 7 bases at J, with 13 bases in the middle. This CDR3 reads CASSPGTRNSPLHF. The DNA for the CDR3 is TGTGCCAGCAGTCCCGGGACGAGGAATTCACCCCTCCACTTT. The full variable domain, with the rest looked up from reference TRBV11-3 and TRBJ1-6, is EAGVVQSPRYKIIEKKQPVAFWCNPISGHNTLYWYLQNLGQGPELLIRYENEEAVDDSQLPKDRFSAERLKGVDSTLKIQPAELGDSAVYLCASSPGTRNSPLHFGNGTRLTVT.

V usage is TRBV6-9 and J usage is TRBJ1-3; D not certain. Trimming took 5 bases from V and 7 from J, leaving 12 bases between them. Germline lookup yields CDR1 MNHGY and CDR2 SVAAGI. The CDR3 extends over 13 amino acids. CDR3 nucleotide sequence: TGTGCCAGCAGTGCGAATCCGGGGAACACCATATATTTT. Protein product: CASSANPGNTIYF.

The chain employs TRBV19 and TRBJ1-2; 8 bases line up with TRBD1. Trimming took 1 base from V and 10 from J; bases not matched to a gene: 5. Germline V gene data show CDR1 as LNHDA and CDR2 as SQIVND (reference sequence). This CDR3 has 13 residues. The CDR3 coding sequence is TGTGCCAGTAGTATAGCCCGACAGGGGACCTACACCTTC. As protein: CASSIARQGTYTF.

This clone is deemed medium-sized. The chain joins TRBV11-3 to TRBJ2-7; D is uncertain. The V end lost 5 bases, the J end lost 6 bases, and 20 bases lay between the germline ends. This CDR3 region has 15 residues. From germline, CDR1 is SGHNT and CDR2 YENEEA. The CDR3 reads CASSPLDRRFAEQYF. CDR3 coding DNA: TGTGCCAGCAGCCCCCTGGACCGCCGCTTCGCCGAGCAGTACTTC.

V is TRBV23-1 and J is TRBJ1-1, with D possibly being TRBD1 (5 bases). TRBV23-1 is an ORF for which the function is uncertain. The CDR3 length is 15 residues. Trimming pared 6 bases from V and 4 bases from J, leaving 18 bases between. The CDR3 bases are TGCGCCAGCAGCTACTCCGGGACCGGTGGCACTGAAGCTTTCTTT. Protein: CASSYSGTGGTEAFF.

The chain employs TRBV6-8 and TRBJ1-2, with 7 bases identical to TRBD1. Germline V lookup: CDR1 MNHGY, CDR2 SAAAGT. Trimming at V came to 10 bases and at J to 6 bases, leaving 14 bases not matched to a gene. CDR3 length: 14 amino acids. In nucleotides, the CDR3 is TGTGCCACCAGAGCTCGGGGACAGATTAATGGCTACACCTTC. Translation gives CATRARGQINGYTF.

Only one count was recorded for this clone. This chain uses TRBV22-1 with TRBJ2-2; the D call TRBD2 from the table was never checked on the DNA. TRBV22-1 is a documented pseudogene. The CDR3 consists of 18 residues. The CDR3 loop is CASSLAFPTRANTGELFF. The CDR3, as DNA: TGTGCCAGCAGTTTAGCGTTTCCGACACGCGCGAACACCGGGGAGCTGTTTTTT.

V gene TRBV18 combines with J gene TRBJ2-2, with D tentatively TRBD1 or TRBD2 (5 bases each). Trimming removed 6 bases from V and 5 bases from J, with 13 bases in between. Germline CDR1 reads KGHSH; CDR2 reads LQKENI. The CDR3 is 14 residues long. CDR3 in DNA: TGTGCCAGCTCTCTCATCGAGGGGACCGGGGAGCTGTTTTTT. Translating gives CASSLIEGTGELFF. The whole variable domain, remainder taken from reference TRBV18 and TRBJ2-2, is NAGVMQNPRHLVRRRGQEARLRCSPMKGHSHVYWYRQLPEEGLKFMVYLQKENIIDESGMPKERFSAEFPKEGPSILRIQQVVRGDSAAYFCASSLIEGTGELFFGEGSRLTVL.

V is TRBV18 and J is TRBJ1-2; D is possibly TRBD1 (5 bases). The CDR3 totals 13 residues. Looked up from germline, CDR1 is KGHSH and CDR2 is LQKENI. Trimming cost V 5 bases and J 3 bases, with 10 bases left between them. The CDR3 reads CASSGTFYYGYTF. The CDR3 DNA is TGTGCCAGCTCAGGGACCTTCTACTATGGCTACACCTTC.

The chain carries TRBV28 and TRBJ2-5; tentatively, D is TRBD2 (6 bases). V gave up 4 bases and J gave up 2 bases, with 17 bases separating them. Per the germline V gene, CDR1 is MDHEN and CDR2 is SYDVKM. CDR3 size: 16 residues. CDR3: CASSSSRLASQETQYF. CDR3 sequence (DNA): TGTGCCAGCAGTTCGTCGCGGCTAGCGAGTCAAGAGACCCAGTACTTC.

This clone came up once. The chain is built from TRBV28 and TRBJ1-2; a weak D match, TRBD1 (5 bases). Germline CDR1 is MDHEN and CDR2 is SYDVKM. V was pared by 6 bases and J by 6 bases, with 14 bases between. This CDR3 contains 13 residues. Here the CDR3 reads CASSPQGSHGYTF. The DNA of the CDR3 is TGTGCCAGCAGCCCCCAGGGATCCCATGGCTACACCTTC.

This clone came up a few times. This rearrangement joins TRBV11-3 to TRBJ1-2, with D unclear. This CDR3 is built from 14 residues. Germline values: CDR1 SGHNT, CDR2 YENEEA. V lost 5 bases and J 4 bases, leaving 14 bases between the germline ends. The CDR3 is CASSLHALVYGYTF. The DNA for the CDR3 is TGTGCCAGCAGCCTCCACGCTCTGGTCTATGGCTACACCTTC.

The chain joins TRBV6-8 to TRBJ2-1; TRBD2 agrees at 8 bases. CDR1 MNHGY and CDR2 SAAAGT come from the germline V gene. The CDR3 length is 18 residues. The V segment lost 0 bases and the J segment 8 bases; nucleotides outside the gene matches: 15. CDR3 DNA: TGTGCCAGCAGTTACTCGAAATTAGGAGGGACTAGGGGGGATGAGCAGTTCTTC. This translates into CASSYSKLGGTRGDEQFF.

V usage is TRBV29-1 and J usage is TRBJ1-1; possible D gene TRBD1, 5 bases. V was trimmed by 3 bases and J by 10 bases, leaving 15 bases between them. This CDR3 spans 12 amino acids. Germline CDR1 is SQVTM and CDR2 is ANQGSEA. Written as DNA, the CDR3 is TGCAGCGTTGAGGCAGGGCTAGGGCGAGCTTTCTTT. This encodes CSVEAGLGRAFF.

V gene TRBV7-2 combines with J gene TRBJ2-1, with D possibly being TRBD2 (6 bases). Germline assignment: CDR1 SGHTA and CDR2 FQGNSA. The CDR3 totals 13 residues. V was shortened by 5 bases and J by 2 bases, with 7 bases between the two germline ends. CDR3 in amino acids: CASSREAYNEQFF. The CDR3 DNA follows: TGTGCCAGCAGCAGGGAGGCCTACAATGAGCAGTTCTTC.

CDR3 in DNA: TGCGCCAGCAGTGAGGCAGGGGGCCGTAATTCACCCCTCCACTTT. This codes for CASSEAGGRNSPLHF. V and J are TRBV10-2 and TRBJ1-6, with 8 bases that match TRBD1. The ends lost 2 bases at V and 6 bases at J; junction bases unmatched: 3. Looked up from germline, CDR1 is WSHSY and CDR2 is SAAADI. CDR3 length: 15 amino acids.

The chain is built from TRBV10-2 and TRBJ1-5; D call uncertain. The V end lost 8 bases, the J end lost 4 bases, and 12 bases lay between the germline ends. The germline V gene has CDR1 WSHSY and CDR2 SAAADI. The CDR3 is 13 residues long. CDR3 loop: CASSGVGNQPQHF. The CDR3 DNA reads as TGCGCCAGCTCGGGAGTTGGGAATCAGCCCCAGCATTTT.

DNA of the CDR3: TGTGCCAGCAGTGAGTCAAGGGGGACACTAGAGCAGTTCTTC. This encodes CASSESRGTLEQFF. The chain employs TRBV6-8 and TRBJ2-1, with a possible D match to TRBD1 (6 bases). Trimming took 5 bases from V and 10 from J, leaving 18 bases between them. CDR1 and CDR2 from the germline V gene are MNHGY and SAAAGT. The CDR3 spans 14 residues.

This clone was counted a single time. The V call is TRBV6-8, the J call TRBJ2-7, with D perhaps matching TRBD1 (6 bases). With 4 bases removed from V and 1 base from J, the gap between germline ends came to 11 bases. This CDR3 contains 14 residues. The germline V gene has CDR1 MNHGY and CDR2 SAAAGT. The CDR3 protein is CASSFTGLSYEQYF. The CDR3 DNA reads TGTGCCAGCAGTTTTACAGGGCTTTCCTACGAGCAGTACTTC.

A remark on this clone: The same CDR3 can be traced to other DNA sequences in this sample. This chain links TRBV14 with TRBJ1-2; unclear D gene. The CDR3 is 12 residues long. V was cut by 3 bases and J by 5 bases, with 7 bases left in between. Germline values: CDR1 SGHDN, CDR2 FVKESK. The CDR3 coding sequence is TGTGCCAGCAGCCAGAGGACGTATGGCTACACCTTC. It translates to CASSQRTYGYTF.

Here the CDR3 reads CASSLEVGAHYEQYF. In nucleotides, the CDR3 is TGTGCCAGCAGCTTAGAAGTTGGGGCCCACTACGAGCAGTACTTC. The chain couples TRBV7-5 to TRBJ2-7; the table's D gene call, TRBD1, was not cross checked with the DNA. TRBV7-5 is a pseudogene segment. CDR3 length: 15 residues.

The CDR3 reads CAGTGRTNEKLFF. The CDR3, as DNA: TGTGCCGGGACCGGCAGAACTAATGAAAAACTGTTTTTT. The chain is built from TRBV6-4 and TRBJ1-4, with TRBD1 as a possible D gene (5 bases). CDR3 length: 13 amino acids. With 11 bases removed from V and 1 base from J, the gap between germline ends came to 11 bases. Germline V CDR1 and CDR2: MRHNA, SNTAGT.